Sequencing of this T cell receptor (beta chain) was carried out in a study of T-cell memory formation after mild COVID-19. Study summary: The two donors had largely donor-specific TCR clusters.

Findings and caveats of the study: Those CD4+ clones that contracted were mainly in CM and EM (CD8+ ones in EMRA). Cross-reactive memory apparently joined, as some responding clones appeared in pre-infection memory.

The count of this clonotype is one. Its target is not known. TCRdb fed the 5' RACE reads into MiXCR, producing one record per CDR3 protein. The sample shows about half a million distinct CDR3 sequences, about 20% of them seen only once. The CDR3 covers 18 residues. Germline trimming cut 0 bases from V and 4 bases from J; bases unmatched to any gene: 7. This chain connects TRBV12-3 or TRBV12-4 to TRBJ2-6; TRBD2 aligns across 9 bases. This receptor was obtained from an adult woman who had mild COVID-19 (a few samples of this study predate the infection). Cell type and time point are not known. Sequencing was performed on PBMCs or a T cell subset sorted from them (not recorded which). DNA for the CDR3: TGTGCCAGCAGTTTAGCAAGCGGGGGGTTTTCCGGGGCCAACGTCCTGACTTTC. Protein sequence: CASSLASGGFSGANVLTF.